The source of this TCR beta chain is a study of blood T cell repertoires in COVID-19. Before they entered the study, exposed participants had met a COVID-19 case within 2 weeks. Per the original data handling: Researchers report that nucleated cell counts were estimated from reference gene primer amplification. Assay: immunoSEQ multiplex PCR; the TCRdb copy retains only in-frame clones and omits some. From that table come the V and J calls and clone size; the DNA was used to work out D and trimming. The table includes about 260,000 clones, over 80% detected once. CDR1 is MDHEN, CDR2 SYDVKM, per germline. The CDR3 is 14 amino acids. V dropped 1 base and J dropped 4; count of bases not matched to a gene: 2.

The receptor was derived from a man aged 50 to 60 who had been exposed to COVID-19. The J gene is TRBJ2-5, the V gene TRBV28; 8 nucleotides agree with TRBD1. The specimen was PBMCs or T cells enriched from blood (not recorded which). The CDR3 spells CASSLSDRGETQYF. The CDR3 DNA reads TGTGCCAGCAGTTTATCCGACAGGGGAGAGACCCAGTACTTC. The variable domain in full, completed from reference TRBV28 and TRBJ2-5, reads DVKVTQSSRYLVKRTGEKVFLECVQDMDHENMFWYRQDPGLGLRLIYFSYDVKMKEKGDIPEGYSVSREKKERFSLILESASTNQTSMYLCASSLSDRGETQYFGPGTRLLVL.